Below are 8 T cell receptor beta chains sequenced from a single sample in a study of vaccination effects on CD4 cells after COVID-19. The data were produced by immunoSEQ multiplex PCR, yet TCRdb's version contains in-frame clones alone and is incomplete. The sample lists about 73,000 clones; roughly 74% were seen once. Under the ViraFEST assay, PBMC were stimulated with viral peptide pools so that antigen-specific CD4+ T cells expanded. Sequencing was performed afterwards. When less than 11 days of culture had elapsed, CD4+ T cells were isolated. Vaccine recipients lacked prior SARS-CoV-2 infection and had negative nucleocapsid antibodies. Antigen specificity for these receptors is unknown. The specimen comprised CD4+ T cells from PBMCs cultured with HCoV-NL63 spike peptides, sampled before COVID-19 vaccination. These receptors were obtained from a human donor who received a COVID-19 vaccine.

This clone was seen once. The chain is built from TRBV10-2 and TRBJ2-3; TRBD2 aligns across 10 bases. CDR3 length: 15 residues. The germline V gene encodes CDR1 WSHSY and CDR2 SAAADI. The V and J ends lost 4 bases and 1 base, in that order; junction bases with no gene match: 2. Here the CDR3 DNA reads TGCGCCAGCAGTGGTCTAGCGGGGGGCACAGATACGCAGTATTTT. Protein sequence: CASSGLAGGTDTQYF.

The chain joins TRBV6-5 to TRBJ1-1; D is uncertain. The CDR3 contains 13 residues. The germline CDR1 and CDR2 sequences are MNHEY and SVGAGI. With 8 bases removed from V and 3 bases from J, the gap between germline ends came to 13 bases. This chain's CDR3 is CASCGDSDTEAFF. DNA of the CDR3: TGTGCCAGCTGCGGCGATTCGGACACTGAAGCTTTCTTT.

This clone was seen just once. CDR3 coding DNA: TGCGCCAGCAGAGCCGGGACAGCGGGGCCAGAGACCCAGTACTTC. Translated: CASRAGTAGPETQYF. The V and J genes are TRBV5-1 and TRBJ2-5; D might be TRBD1 or TRBD2, each matching 7 bases. Per the germline V gene, CDR1 is SGHRS and CDR2 is YFSETQ. V lost 5 bases and J 4 bases, leaving 18 bases between the germline ends. The CDR3 contains 15 residues.

Here the CDR3 reads CASSPWDSQGEKLFF. CDR3 DNA: TGTGCCAGCTCACCATGGGACTCGCAGGGTGAAAAACTGTTTTTT. The V call is TRBV18, the J call TRBJ1-4, with a tentative D call TRBD1 (5 bases). Trimming shortened V by 2 bases and J by 7 bases, and 14 bases separated the two germline ends. Germline values: CDR1 KGHSH, CDR2 LQKENI. The CDR3 loop spans 15 amino acids.

The chain recombines TRBV12-5 with TRBJ2-5; 7 bases map to TRBD1. After removal of 5 bases from V and 4 bases from J, the junction contained 13 bases not matched to a gene. The CDR3 is 16 residues long. Germline-derived CDR1 and CDR2 are LGHNT and FRNRAP. In nucleotides, the CDR3 is TGTGCTAGTGGTCTTAGGAAGACAGGGTGGGGAGAGACCCAGTACTTC. Translating gives CASGLRKTGWGETQYF.

J is TRBJ1-1 and V is TRBV5-6; D gene uncertain. Trimming removed 2 bases at V and 1 base at J, with 18 bases between. CDR3 length: 17 amino acids. Germline CDR1 SGHDT, CDR2 YYEEEE. The CDR3 here is CASSFTYKRTGNTEAFF. In nucleotides, the CDR3 is TGTGCCAGCAGCTTTACCTATAAAAGGACGGGGAACACTGAAGCTTTCTTT.

The CDR3 is CASSYSITGSNSPLHF. CDR3 DNA: TGTGCCAGCAGCTACAGCATAACAGGGAGTAATTCACCCCTCCACTTT. The rearrangement links TRBV6-5 to TRBJ1-6; TRBD1 is a possible D gene (6 bases). CDR1 is MNHEY and CDR2 is SVGAGI in the germline V gene. Deletions cut 6 bases from V and 6 bases from J, with 18 bases between. CDR3 length: 16 amino acids.

The chain is built from TRBV5-1 and TRBJ2-5, with 9 bases identical to TRBD1. CDR3 length: 15 amino acids. CDR1 and CDR2 (germline): SGHRS, YFSETQ. V lost 0 bases and J lost 2; bases outside the gene matches: 2. CDR3 amino acids: CASSLVGTGQETQYF. In DNA form, the CDR3 reads TGCGCCAGCAGCTTGGTAGGGACAGGGCAAGAGACCCAGTACTTC. Full variable domain (outside the CDR3, taken from reference TRBV5-1 and TRBJ2-5): KAGVTQTPRYLIKTRGQQVTLSCSPISGHRSVSWYQQTPGQGLQFLFEYFSETQRNKGNFPGRFSGRQFSNSRSEMNVSTLELGDSALYLCASSLVGTGQETQYFGPGTRLLVL.